This entry is about one TCR beta chain. From germline, CDR1 is SGHTA and CDR2 FQGNSA. Trimming took 2 bases from V and 0 from J, leaving 10 bases between them. The CDR3 is 15 amino acids. Per the authors' pipeline: Estimates of nucleated cell counts were drawn from the amplification of reference gene primers. The table came from immunoSEQ multiplex PCR; TCRdb's copy has only in-frame clones and leaves some out. The V and J calls and clone size were taken over from that table, and D and trimming were inferred from the DNA. Of about 200,000 clones detected, about 90% appear once; the ten largest clones hold 1.5% to 2%. The data stem from a study of blood T cell repertoires in COVID-19.

Sequencing was carried out using peripheral blood. This clonotype originated in a man in his late teens or twenties with active or convalescent COVID-19. The chain couples TRBV7-2 to TRBJ1-1; D is unresolved. The CDR3 nucleotides are TGTGCCAGCAGCTTATGGCGGATCTTGAACACTGAAGCTTTCTTT. It yields the protein CASSLWRILNTEAFF.